This T cell receptor (beta chain) came from a study of CD8 T cells in Susac syndrome. Study-level information: At the time of blood draw, patients with Susac syndrome were therapy-naive, receiving corticosteroids, or receiving intravenous immunoglobulin alone.

Germline assignment: CDR1 SGHTA and CDR2 FQGNSA. Trimming shortened V by 0 bases and J by 0 bases, and 8 bases separated the two germline ends. The CDR3 consists of 16 residues. After extraction with the RNeasy kit, about 0.45 to 1 ug of the RNA was reverse transcribed using random hexamers. TCRdb itself ran the immunoSEQ multiplex PCR reads through MiXCR, one entry per CDR3 protein. The sample consists of about 180,000 distinct CDR3 sequences, roughly 94% of them appearing once. Sequenced material: CD4+ T cells from PBMCs. The receptor was derived from a human donor with Susac syndrome. The chain combines TRBV7-2 with TRBJ2-2, with D possibly being TRBD1 (5 bases). The CDR3 here is CASSLAGRANTGELFF. The CDR3 DNA reads TGTGCCAGCAGCTTAGCCGGCAGGGCGAACACCGGGGAGCTGTTTTTT. Complete variable domain (other parts from reference TRBV7-2 and TRBJ2-2): GAGVSQSPSNKVTEKGKDVELRCDPISGHTALYWYRQSLGQGLEFLIYFQGNSAPDKSGLPSDRFSAERTGGSVSTLTIQRTQQEDSAVYLCASSLAGRANTGELFFGEGSRLTVL.